This TCR beta chain originates from a study of blood T cells in healthy people across ages. Study results and limitations: Investigators treated diversity estimates from one million T cells as underestimates. The study found TCR beta diversity correlated strongly with naive T cell percentage. Observed TCR beta diversity per million T cells went down as age went up. This fall followed a roughly linear course with age.

Together with a sample-barcoded 5' primer, a J-beta primer mix was included in a second PCR lasting roughly 7 to 11 cycles. Template switching added a 12-random-nucleotide identifier to every cDNA molecule. TCRdb used MiXCR to reprocess the 5' RACE reads, holding one entry per CDR3 protein. The repertoire includes about 780,000 distinct CDR3 sequences, about 47% of them detected once, and over 15% sits in the top ten. Regarding this clonotype: What it binds is unknown.

The V and J ends lost 5 bases and 4 bases, in that order; junction bases with no gene match: 9. The CDR3 spans 14 residues. Germline assignment: CDR1 DFQATT and CDR2 SNEGSKA (reference sequence). The sequence derives from an elderly man in good health. V usage is TRBV20-1 and J usage is TRBJ2-7; 9 positions agree with TRBD2. Sequencing was carried out using blood. The CDR3 sequence: CSAWRASGTYEQYF. In nucleotides, the CDR3 is TGCAGTGCTTGGCGGGCTAGCGGGACATACGAGCAGTACTTC.